This TCR beta chain originates from a study of cytomegalovirus exposure and HLA in healthy donors. Study information: The Caucasian-associated ancestry cluster held about 80% of 398 genotyped donors. Study-level results: Most TCR sequences were uncommon, yet certain public TCRs appeared in many donors. In vitro checks showed that a few CMV-associated chains really do target CMV antigens. Among the most significant clusters, several appeared linked to common viral pathogens in a later analysis.

PCR involved 60 Vbeta and 13 Jbeta primers. Assay used: immunoSEQ multiplex PCR; TCRdb lists only in-frame clones, some missing. This repertoire shows fewer than 200,000 clones, 80% to 85% found once; its top ten account for 1.6%. On this clone itself: Antigen specificity is unknown.

CDR1 and CDR2 from the germline V gene are SGHTA and FQGTGA. This CDR3 is built from 13 residues. The V and J ends lost 2 bases and 5 bases respectively, with 9 bases between them. The material sequenced was PBMCs. This clonotype was sampled from a middle-aged man in good health and CMV-seronegative. The J gene is TRBJ1-1, the V gene TRBV7-3, with unresolved D. Written as DNA, the CDR3 is TGTGCCAGCAGCTTATACGGCGGAACTGAAGCTTTCTTT. Its protein product is CASSLYGGTEAFF.